Each of the 3 T cell receptor beta chains below was sequenced from the same sample in a study of cytomegalovirus exposure and HLA in healthy donors. PCR was performed using 60 Vbeta and 13 Jbeta primers. Repertoires were generated with immunoSEQ multiplex PCR, while TCRdb's copy carries only in-frame clones and drops some. Seen here are approximately 180,000 clones, 75% to 85% observed once, and the top ten hold about 2.2%. The sample was PBMCs. Every receptor here comes from a woman aged 25 to 39 in good health and CMV-seronegative.

The chain combines TRBV19 with TRBJ1-2, with a possible D match to TRBD1 (6 bases). The CDR3 covers 15 residues. CDR1 is LNHDA, CDR2 SQIVND, per germline (reference sequence). The V and J ends lost 7 bases and 2 bases respectively, with 17 bases between them. The CDR3 nucleotides are TGTGCCAGTAACCCCATCGGACAGCAGAACTATGGCTACACCTTC. Translating it yields CASNPIGQQNYGYTF.

This clone came up a few times. V is TRBV5-1 and J is TRBJ2-3; 9 positions agree with TRBD1. With 4 bases clipped from V and 1 base from J, the junction kept 19 bases outside the gene matches. The CDR3 is 20 residues long. CDR1 and CDR2 (germline): SGHRS, YFSETQ. The CDR3 DNA is TGCGCCAGCAGCGGGGACAGCCAGGACAGGGGAAGTTGGGGCACAGATACGCAGTATTTT. Translation gives CASSGDSQDRGSWGTDTQYF.

The chain couples TRBV4-2 to TRBJ2-1; 15 nucleotides match TRBD2. The CDR3 covers 16 residues. In germline, CDR1 is LGHNA, CDR2 YNFKEQ. The V and J ends lost 3 bases and 5 bases, in that order; junction bases with no gene match: 2. CDR3 coding DNA: TGTGCCAGCAGCCAGGGACTAGCGGGAGGAAACAATGAGCAGTTCTTC. Protein sequence: CASSQGLAGGNNEQFF.